This is a list of T cell receptor beta chains from one sample in a study of T cell responses to AZD1222 COVID-19 vaccine. Assay: immunoSEQ multiplex PCR; the TCRdb copy retains only in-frame clones and omits some. Of about 54,000 clones in the sample, about 90% were seen once. Sequences were derived from peripheral blood, sampled on day 0 of AZD1222 vaccination. The receptors originated from an adult in good health. The CDR3 runs from the conserved cysteine through the conserved F or W. D genes are given only for firm matches. Some rows mark clone size as missing; the rest say once, few, many or name a class of expanded clone.

V gene,D gene,clone size,J gene,CDR3 DNA,CDR3 protein
TRBV4-1,TRBD1,.,TRBJ2-2,TGCGCCAGCAGCCATGGCCGGACAGGGTACGCCGGGGAGCTGTTTTTT,CASSHGRTGYAGELFF
TRBV14,TRBD2,.,TRBJ2-1,TGTGCCAGCAGCCAAGAAACTAGCGGGGGCCCTTACAATGAGCAGTTCTTC,CASSQETSGGPYNEQFF
TRBV10-1,.,.,TRBJ2-3,TGCGCCAGCAGTGAGGGGGGGGGCGAAACAGATACGCAGTATTTT,CASSEGGGETDTQYF
TRBV21-1,.,once,TRBJ1-6,TGTGCCAGCAGGATTTCTCTTTTGAGAACAGGGGGTTTTTGGAGCTCCTATAATTCACCCCTCCACTTT,CASRISLLRTGGFWSSYNSPLHF
TRBV28,TRBD2,once,TRBJ2-7,TGTGCCAGCAGAGGAAGCGGGGGAGCGGGCCCGCCCTACGAGCAGTACTTC,CASRGSGGAGPPYEQYF
TRBV2,TRBD1,.,TRBJ1-5,TGTGCCAGCAGAAACTCGGGACAGCTAAATCAGCCCCAGCATTTT,CASRNSGQLNQPQHF
TRBV6-5,.,.,TRBJ2-3,TGTGCCAGCAGGCCAACAAGCGTGACAGATACGCAGTATTTT,CASRPTSVTDTQYF
TRBV6-6,.,.,TRBJ2-7,TGTGCCAGCAGCCCCCGACGGGACTCCTATTCCTACGAGCAGTACTTC,CASSPRRDSYSYEQYF
TRBV7-2,.,.,TRBJ2-7,TGTGCCAGCAGCTTAGGGGGAGGCGAGCAGTACTTC,CASSLGGGEQYF
TRBV30,.,.,TRBJ1-5,TGTGCCTGGAGTGCCCTGCAACGCAATCAGCCCCAGCATTTT,CAWSALQRNQPQHF
TRBV6-4,.,.,TRBJ1-1,TGTGCCAGCAGGGGCATGAACACTGAAGCTTTCTTT,CASRGMNTEAFF
TRBV7-9,.,.,TRBJ1-5,TGTGCCAGCAGCTTATTCAATCAGCCCCAGCATTTT,CASSLFNQPQHF
TRBV24-1,.,.,TRBJ1-5,TGTGCCACTGCCCGACAGGTGGGGGATCAGCCCCAGCATTTT,CATARQVGDQPQHF
TRBV4-2,.,.,TRBJ2-7,TGTGCCAGCAGCCAAGTGATTGGGCAGGCTGAGCAGTACTTC,CASSQVIGQAEQYF
TRBV11-3,TRBD2,.,TRBJ2-3,TGTGCCAGCAGCTTAGATCTAGCGGAGACGCAGTATTTT,CASSLDLAETQYF
TRBV7-2,TRBD1,.,TRBJ2-7,TGTGCCAGCAGCCTGGGACAGCTAAGCTCCTACGAGCAGTACTTC,CASSLGQLSSYEQYF
TRBV19,.,.,TRBJ1-1,TGTGCCAGTAGTATTTCGAGCCAGGGAAGGGCTTTCTTT,CASSISSQGRAFF
TRBV2,TRBD1,.,TRBJ2-7,TGTGCCAGCAACCAAGGACAGGGGGTCTCCTACGAGCAGTACTTC,CASNQGQGVSYEQYF
TRBV3-1/TRBV3-2,TRBD1,.,TRBJ1-5,TGTGCCAGCAGCCAAGATCAGGGGGCAAATCAGCCCCAGCATTTT,CASSQDQGANQPQHF
TRBV6-5,.,.,TRBJ1-1,TGTGCCAGCAGTTTGGACAGCCTCACGGCAGCTTTCTTT,CASSLDSLTAAFF
TRBV4-3,TRBD1,.,TRBJ2-7,TGCGCCAGCAGCCCGACAGGGTCTTGGGAGCAGTACTTC,CASSPTGSWEQYF
TRBV19,.,.,TRBJ1-2,TGTGCCAGTAGGCAAACGGGGATTAACTATGGCTACACCTTC,CASRQTGINYGYTF
TRBV11-2,TRBD1,.,TRBJ1-2,TGTGCCAGCAGCAGGACAGGGGGGAACTATGGCTACACCTTC,CASSRTGGNYGYTF
TRBV19,.,.,TRBJ1-1,TGTGCCAGTAGCTTGATGGGGAACACTGAAGCTTTCTTT,CASSLMGNTEAFF
TRBV6-2/TRBV6-3,.,.,TRBJ2-3,TGTGCCAGCACCCCTATGGGGGGGGCCTCGTCAGATACGCAGTATTTT,CASTPMGGASSDTQYF
TRBV3-1/TRBV3-2,.,.,TRBJ2-5,TGTGCCAGCAGCCAAGATACTTTCCAAGAGACCCAGTACTTC,CASSQDTFQETQYF
TRBV19,.,.,TRBJ2-2,TGTGCCAGTAGTACTCCGGGACACCGTACCGGGGAGCTGTTTTTT,CASSTPGHRTGELFF
TRBV5-5,.,.,TRBJ1-2,TGTGCCAGCAGCCCCGGGACTCTGAGGGGCTACACCTTC,CASSPGTLRGYTF
TRBV6-6,.,.,TRBJ2-7,TGTGCCAGCAACTGGGGGCCGGAGAGCTCCTACGAGCAGTACTTC,CASNWGPESSYEQYF
TRBV5-6,.,.,TRBJ2-1,TGTGCCAGCAGCTTGGGGACGGGGGGCTCGAGTGAGCAGTTCTTC,CASSLGTGGSSEQFF
TRBV15,.,.,TRBJ1-5,TGTGCCACCAGCAGAGACCCCTTGGATAGCAATCAGCCCCAGCATTTT,CATSRDPLDSNQPQHF
TRBV5-1,.,.,TRBJ2-1,TGCGCCAGCAGCTTAACGACAGGTGGGCATGAGCAGTTCTTC,CASSLTTGGHEQFF
TRBV2,.,.,TRBJ1-2,TGTGCCAGCACGGAAGGGTCGGACGGCTACACCTTC,CASTEGSDGYTF
TRBV3-1/TRBV3-2,.,.,TRBJ2-7,TGTGCCAGCAGCCAAGGCGCCCGCTACGAGCAGTACTTC,CASSQGARYEQYF
TRBV14,.,.,TRBJ2-7,TGTGCCAGCAGCCCCCGTGACAGTCACTCCTACGAGCAGTACTTC,CASSPRDSHSYEQYF
TRBV6-1,.,.,TRBJ1-5,TGTGCCAGCAGTGAAGTGGAACTTACGGCCCAGCATTTT,CASSEVELTAQHF
TRBV28,TRBD2,.,TRBJ2-1,TGTGCCAGCAGTTCCCCCACTAGCGGGGGGTACAATGAGCAGTTCTTC,CASSSPTSGGYNEQFF
TRBV10-3,TRBD1,.,TRBJ1-4,TGTGCCATCAGTGGGGGGCCGGGACAGGGAGAGGAAAAACTGTTTTTT,CAISGGPGQGEEKLFF
TRBV5-4,TRBD1,.,TRBJ2-7,TGTGCCAGCAGCTACCCCACAGGGGCGCGCAACGAGCAGTACTTC,CASSYPTGARNEQYF
TRBV2,.,.,TRBJ2-3,TGTGCCAGCCGGGAGAAGACGGACACAGATACGCAGTATTTT,CASREKTDTDTQYF
TRBV25-1,.,.,TRBJ1-2,TGTGCCAGCAGTGAGGGGCGCAACTATGGCTACACCTTC,CASSEGRNYGYTF